This T cell receptor beta chain was sequenced for a study of immune evolution from preneoplasia to lung adenocarcinoma. Study results and caveats: Normal lung had the highest top T cell clone frequencies. Later-stage lesions seemingly showed higher T cell density and diversity than normal lung.

V gave up 8 bases and J gave up 0 bases, with 14 bases separating them. The V gene's germline CDR1 is MNHNS and CDR2 SASEGT. The CDR3 has 14 residues. Notes on this clone: Its cognate antigen is unknown.

The data were produced by immunoSEQ multiplex PCR, yet TCRdb's version contains in-frame clones alone and is incomplete. This table has thousands of clones, roughly 80% appearing once. Sequenced input: FFPE adjacent normal lung tissue. The gene calls are TRBV6-1 and TRBJ2-7; either TRBD1 or TRBD2 may fit D (5 bases each). The clonotype was recovered from a person aged 70 to 80 with lung adenocarcinoma. DNA of the CDR3: TGTGCCAGCGGGGGATATCTCTACTCCTACGAGCAGTACTTC. This sequence encodes CASGGYLYSYEQYF.